Listed below are T cell receptor beta chains from one sample, sequenced in a study of shared clonotypes between healthy human individuals. The assay was immunoSEQ multiplex PCR, and TCRdb's table has in-frame clones only and misses some. The repertoire holds some 2.1 million clones, 85% to 95% seen once, with about 0.13% in the top ten. Specimen: naive CD4+ T cells sorted from blood. These receptors all come from a man aged 18 to 29 in good health. Each CDR3 is given with its conserved first and last residue. A D gene is named only where the DNA matches it firmly. Clone size appears in some rows only: once, few, many, or a class for an expanded clone.

j_gene | v_gene | abundance | d_gene | CDR3aa | CDR3nt
TRBJ1-2 | TRBV2 | few | TRBD1 | CASRTGQRNYGYTF | TGTGCCAGCAGGACAGGGCAGAGAAACTATGGCTACACCTTC
TRBJ1-3 | TRBV30 | once | . | CAWSVPRSSGNTIYF | TGTGCCTGGAGTGTACCCAGGTCCTCTGGAAACACCATATATTTT
TRBJ2-1 | TRBV7-8 | . | TRBD2 | CASSFVGTNNNEQFF | TGTGCCAGCAGCTTCGTCGGGACTAATAACAATGAGCAGTTCTTC
TRBJ1-1 | TRBV6-6 | . | . | CASMSGVFEAFF | TGTGCCAGCATGAGTGGGGTCTTTGAAGCTTTCTTT
TRBJ1-2 | TRBV5-6 | . | . | CASSLLYYGYTF | TGTGCCAGCAGCTTGTTATACTATGGCTACACCTTC
TRBJ2-2 | TRBV6-5 | . | . | CASSSPTGNTGELFF | TGTGCCAGCAGTTCCCCGACAGGGAACACCGGGGAGCTGTTTTTT
TRBJ2-1 | TRBV18 | . | . | CASSAAGMGEQFF | TGTGCCAGCTCGGCCGCCGGTATGGGTGAGCAGTTCTTC
TRBJ1-2 | TRBV30 | . | . | CAWGPRGRNYGYTF | TGTGCCTGGGGGCCGCGGGGGCGAAACTATGGCTACACCTTC
TRBJ1-4 | TRBV4-1 | once | . | CASSQDLRPETGEKLFF | TGCGCCAGCAGCCAAGATTTGAGACCCGAAACGGGTGAAAAACTGTTTTTT
TRBJ2-1 | TRBV4-1 | . | . | CASSPQGEGYNEQFF | TGCGCCAGCAGCCCCCAGGGCGAGGGGTACAATGAGCAGTTCTTC
TRBJ1-3 | TRBV18 | . | . | CASSPELGYAGNTIYF | TGTGCCAGCTCACCGGAGCTAGGTTACGCTGGAAACACCATATATTTT
TRBJ1-6 | TRBV11-3 | . | . | CASSLHAALHF | TGTGCCAGCAGCCTCCATGCGGCCCTCCACTTT
TRBJ2-7 | TRBV6-5 | . | TRBD1 | CASRSGTGDYEQYF | TGTGCCAGCAGATCCGGGACAGGGGACTACGAGCAGTACTTC
TRBJ1-5 | TRBV2 | once | . | CASSEGNQRPQHF | TGTGCCAGCAGTGAAGGGAATCAACGGCCCCAGCATTTT
TRBJ2-7 | TRBV2 | . | TRBD2 | CASKGPAGSSYEQYF | TGTGCCAGCAAAGGCCCAGCGGGGAGCTCCTACGAGCAGTACTTC
TRBJ1-1 | TRBV7-9 | once | TRBD1 | CASSPRGQGNTEAFF | TGTGCCAGCAGCCCCCGCGGACAGGGTAACACTGAAGCTTTCTTT
TRBJ2-1 | TRBV5-1 | . | TRBD2 | CASSSGLAGNNEQFF | TGCGCCAGCAGCTCCGGACTAGCGGGTAACAATGAGCAGTTCTTC
TRBJ2-6 | TRBV7-2 | . | . | CASSLKSSGANVLTF | TGTGCCAGCAGCTTAAAGAGCTCTGGGGCCAACGTCCTGACTTTC
TRBJ2-1 | TRBV30 | . | TRBD2 | CAWSAHSGRAVEQFF | TGTGCCTGGAGTGCCCATAGCGGGAGGGCCGTAGAGCAGTTCTTC
TRBJ2-1 | TRBV19 | . | TRBD2 | CASSFFLGLENEQFF | TGTGCCAGTAGTTTTTTCCTCGGACTAGAGAATGAGCAGTTCTTC
TRBJ2-5 | TRBV5-1 | . | TRBD2 | CASSLALAGGQETQYF | TGCGCCAGCAGCTTGGCCTTAGCGGGGGGACAAGAGACCCAGTACTTC
TRBJ1-1 | TRBV5-1 | . | . | CASGEENTEAFF | TGCGCCAGCGGCGAGGAGAACACTGAAGCTTTCTTT
TRBJ2-2 | TRBV9 | . | TRBD2 | CASSVGLAGGTGELFF | TGTGCCAGCAGCGTAGGACTAGCGGGGGGCACCGGGGAGCTGTTTTTT
TRBJ2-7 | TRBV6-4 | . | TRBD2 | CANGLAGLYEQYF | TGTGCCAACGGACTAGCGGGACTCTACGAGCAGTACTTC
TRBJ1-4 | TRBV6-1 | . | . | CASSAQGLEKLFF | TGTGCCAGCAGTGCCCAGGGGCTGGAAAAACTGTTTTTT
TRBJ2-7 | TRBV6-1 | . | TRBD2 | CASSARAGGLSYEQYF | TGTGCCAGCAGTGCGAGAGCGGGAGGCCTCTCCTACGAGCAGTACTTC
TRBJ2-1 | TRBV4-1 | . | . | CASSQFWQNNEQFF | TGCGCCAGCAGCCAGTTCTGGCAAAACAATGAGCAGTTCTTC
TRBJ2-7 | TRBV5-4 | . | . | CASSLGRAGQKGRDEQYF | TGTGCCAGCAGCTTGGGGAGGGCAGGTCAGAAAGGCCGAGACGAGCAGTACTTC
TRBJ1-6 | TRBV10-3 | . | . | CAISEAGKDSPLHF | TGTGCCATCAGTGAGGCTGGGAAGGATTCACCCCTCCACTTT
TRBJ1-5 | TRBV5-1 | . | . | CASSAQGGNQPQHF | TGCGCCAGCAGCGCCCAGGGAGGGAATCAGCCCCAGCATTTT
TRBJ2-1 | TRBV28 | . | TRBD1 | CASSPPPQGERYNEQFF | TGTGCCAGCAGCCCTCCCCCTCAGGGGGAGCGATACAATGAGCAGTTCTTC
TRBJ1-6 | TRBV28 | once | TRBD1 | CASSPLLPGQNYNSPLHF | TGTGCCAGCAGTCCTCTTCTTCCGGGACAGAACTATAATTCACCCCTCCACTTT
TRBJ2-7 | TRBV14 | . | . | CASSQEQGSQYF | TGTGCCAGCAGCCAAGAACAGGGTTCGCAGTACTTC
TRBJ1-5 | TRBV28 | . | . | CASSPPGSGTNQPQHF | TGTGCCAGCAGTCCGCCTGGATCAGGGACAAATCAGCCCCAGCATTTT
TRBJ1-3 | TRBV5-6 | few | . | CASSLVGSGNTIYF | TGTGCCAGCAGCTTGGTAGGGTCTGGAAACACCATATATTTT
TRBJ2-1 | TRBV25-1 | few | TRBD2 | CASRGGSNEQFF | TGTGCCAGCCGGGGGGGATCCAATGAGCAGTTCTTC
TRBJ2-2 | TRBV4-3 | once | . | CASSHNTGELFF | TGCGCCAGCAGCCACAACACCGGGGAGCTGTTTTTT
TRBJ1-1 | TRBV6-5 | . | TRBD1 | CASSTRDRGHTEAFF | TGTGCCAGCAGTACCCGGGACAGGGGACACACTGAAGCTTTCTTT
TRBJ2-2 | TRBV4-1 | . | TRBD1 | CASSALLSGTGGIGELFF | TGCGCCAGCAGCGCTCTACTGTCCGGGACAGGGGGCATCGGGGAGCTGTTTTTT
TRBJ1-5 | TRBV5-1 | . | TRBD1 | CASSLWGQGGDQPQHF | TGCGCCAGCAGCCTCTGGGGACAGGGGGGCGATCAGCCCCAGCATTTT
TRBJ2-1 | TRBV7-9 | . | . | CASSPDSWPEQFF | TGTGCCAGCAGCCCCGACTCCTGGCCTGAGCAGTTCTTC
TRBJ1-4 | TRBV9 | . | TRBD1 | CASSEGQALNEKLFF | TGTGCCAGCAGCGAAGGACAGGCCCTAAATGAAAAACTGTTTTTT
TRBJ2-7 | TRBV30 | . | TRBD1 | CAWIQGASYEQYF | TGTGCCTGGATCCAGGGGGCCTCCTACGAGCAGTACTTC
TRBJ2-5 | TRBV18 | . | . | CASSPLSAEETQYF | TGTGCCAGCTCACCACTATCGGCCGAAGAGACCCAGTACTTC
TRBJ1-1 | TRBV11-2 | . | . | CASSEQANTEAFF | TGTGCCAGCAGCGAACAGGCGAACACTGAAGCTTTCTTT